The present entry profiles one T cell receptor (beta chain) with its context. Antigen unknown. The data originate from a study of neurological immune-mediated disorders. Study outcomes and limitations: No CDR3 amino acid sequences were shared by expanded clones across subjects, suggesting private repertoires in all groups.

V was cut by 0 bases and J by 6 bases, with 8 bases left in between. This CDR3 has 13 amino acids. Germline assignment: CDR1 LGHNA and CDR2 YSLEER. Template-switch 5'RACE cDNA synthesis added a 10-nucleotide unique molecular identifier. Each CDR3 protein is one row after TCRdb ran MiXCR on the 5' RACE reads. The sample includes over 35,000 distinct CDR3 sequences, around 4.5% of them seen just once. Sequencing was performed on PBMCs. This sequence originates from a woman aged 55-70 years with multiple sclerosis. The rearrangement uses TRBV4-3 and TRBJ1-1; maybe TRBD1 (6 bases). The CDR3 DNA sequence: TGCGCCAGCAGCCAAGATAAGGGGGCTGAAGCTTTCTTT. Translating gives CASSQDKGAEAFF.